The clone carrying this T cell receptor (beta chain) was picked up a small number of times. The antigen is undetermined. Trimming took off 0 bases at V and 2 bases at J, with 7 bases between the two ends. The CDR3 has 14 amino acids. CDR1 SGDLS and CDR2 YYNGEE come from the germline V gene. The sort gate was single viable CD3+CD4+CD8-CD45RO+ cells for memory CD4+ T cells. Serostatus was set by detecting CMV pp150, pp28, p38, p52 IgG. Total CD4+ T cells were enriched by CD4 positive selection. These data are taken from a study of memory CD4+ T cells and cytomegalovirus serostatus. Study-wide results and limits: Each of fewer than 80 CMV-associated TCRbeta sequences occurred in one to five individuals. A US-trained random forest predicted CMV serostatus with median AUC approximately 0.9.

Clones were sequenced by immunoSEQ multiplex PCR, and TCRdb holds only the in-frame ones, with some missing. The sample has under 100,000 clones, 65% to 85% seen once. The specimen sequenced was memory CD4+ T cells from blood. This chain joins TRBV9 and TRBJ2-3, with D possibly matching TRBD2 (5 bases). The sequence came from an adult in good health and CMV-seronegative. CDR3 coding DNA: TGTGCCAGCAGCGTAGCGGGAAACACAGATACGCAGTATTTT. This encodes CASSVAGNTDTQYF.